Below are 2 T cell receptor beta chains sequenced from a single sample in a study of blood T cells in healthy people across ages. A second PCR, run for roughly 7 to 12 cycles, used a sample-barcoded 5' primer plus a J-beta primer mix. TCRdb ran MiXCR on the 5' RACE reads and lists one entry per CDR3 protein. The top ten clones hold approximately 11% of a sample with 1.6 million or so distinct CDR3 sequences, about 31% of them seen once. The sequenced material came from blood. The receptors come from a woman in her 30s in good health.

The chain links TRBV6-1 to TRBJ1-1, with D unresolved. V was clipped by 0 bases and J by 8 bases, with 13 bases between them. The V gene's germline CDR1 is MNHNS and CDR2 SASEGT. The CDR3 contains 14 residues. CDR3 DNA: TGTGCCAGCAGTGAAGCAGCCACCTTAAGGGAAGCTTTCTTT. It yields the protein CASSEAATLREAFF.

As regards this clonotype: At one end the junction does not follow the germline gene, possibly because of a read error. The chain is built from TRBV27 and TRBJ1-1; D gene uncertain. CDR1 MNHEY and CDR2 SMNVEV come from the germline V gene (reference sequence). This CDR3 comprises 13 residues. CDR3 DNA: TGTGCCAGCAGTTTAAAAGGGAACCCTGAAGCTTTCTTT. Translating it yields CASSLKGNPEAFF.